This T cell receptor beta chain comes out of a study of spatial heterogeneity in lung cancer. Study in general: Every unique TCR and UMI combination, on average, appeared more than ten times in raw reads.

The library protocol tagged each TCR cDNA with a unique molecular identifier. MiXCR, applied by TCRdb to the 5' RACE reads, yields one record per CDR3 protein. Altogether about 27,000 distinct CDR3 sequences are present, roughly 6.9% being singletons, with the ten largest covering around 26%. This clonotype was counted at least ten times. Antigen specificity is unknown. Study conclusions and caveats: Expanded alpha and beta TCR counts within tumors tracked tumor mutation counts.

Time point here: sample taken at primary tumor resection. The study sequenced unsorted whole RNA from tumor, nontumor lung or frozen PBMC. The sequence came from a male donor with early-stage non-small cell lung cancer. The material sequenced was lung tumor tissue, taken at surgery.

The DNA of the CDR3 is TGTGCCAGCAGTGAATGGGTAGACAGGGCCGATGGCTACACCTTC. Amino acid sequence: CASSEWVDRADGYTF. The V and J genes are TRBV6-1 and TRBJ1-2; 7 nucleotides line up with TRBD1. Trimming took 2 bases from V and 6 from J; bases not matched to a gene: 9. The length of the CDR3 is 15 residues. CDR1 MNHNS and CDR2 SASEGT come from the germline V gene.